Sequencing of this TCR beta chain was carried out in a study of T cells in Graves' hyperthyroidism and ophthalmopathy. On the study more broadly: Peripheral blood draws took place at initial diagnosis, ahead of any treatment.

Clinical symptoms, serum thyroxine and TRAb, thyroid ultrasound and orbital computed tomography together formed the diagnostic basis. This CDR3 has 15 amino acids. Germline V gives CDR1 MGHRA, CDR2 YSYEKL. Points on this clonotype: One end of the junction does not line up with germline, which may come from a read error.

Amplified TCR beta CDR3 regions came from RNA transcripts. Initially, a first-round RT-PCR of the TCR CDR3 employed the HTBI primer set. TCRdb ran MiXCR on the multiplex PCR reads and lists one entry per CDR3 protein. The profile covers about 510,000 distinct CDR3 sequences, with approximately 14% appearing a single time and more than 11% taken by the ten largest. The chain couples TRBV4-1 to TRBJ1-1; D is ambiguous. The specimen sequenced was blood. The receptor comes from a woman between 40 and 50 years old with Graves' hyperthyroidism. CDR3: CASGHLGRKNTEAFF. DNA for the CDR3: TGCGCCAGCGGCCACCTCGGACGAAAGAACACTGAAGCTTTCTTT.